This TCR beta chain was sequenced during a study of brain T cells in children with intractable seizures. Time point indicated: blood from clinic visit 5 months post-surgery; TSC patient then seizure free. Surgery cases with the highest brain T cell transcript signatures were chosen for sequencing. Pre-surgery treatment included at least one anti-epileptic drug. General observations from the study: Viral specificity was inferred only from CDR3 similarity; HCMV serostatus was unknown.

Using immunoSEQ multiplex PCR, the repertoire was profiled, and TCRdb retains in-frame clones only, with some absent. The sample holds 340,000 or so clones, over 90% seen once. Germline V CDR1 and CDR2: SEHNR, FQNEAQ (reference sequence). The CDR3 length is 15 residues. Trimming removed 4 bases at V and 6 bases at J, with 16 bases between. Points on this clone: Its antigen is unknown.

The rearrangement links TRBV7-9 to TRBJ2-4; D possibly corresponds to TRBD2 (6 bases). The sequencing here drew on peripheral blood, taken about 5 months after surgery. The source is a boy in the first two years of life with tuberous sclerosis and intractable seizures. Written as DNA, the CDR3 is TGTGCCAGCAGCTCGGTGCCGGGAGCCGTAAACATTCAGTACTTC. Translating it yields CASSSVPGAVNIQYF.